This T cell receptor beta chain was recovered during a study of cytomegalovirus exposure and HLA in healthy donors. Study-level points and caveats: Likely technical artifact: a cluster of highly shared sequence variants. Later analysis demonstrated an association between a missense DCLRE1C variant and TCR beta V- and J-gene trimming.

J was trimmed by 5 bases and V by 1 base; bases with no gene match: 4. Per the germline V gene, CDR1 is LNHNV and CDR2 is YYDKDF (reference sequence). This CDR3 comprises 15 residues. 13 Jbeta primers and 60 Vbeta primers were used for the PCR. Per the authors' pipeline: An analysis performed later counted around 80 million unique TCR beta chains (roughly 11 million of them shared). Sequenced by immunoSEQ multiplex PCR; TCRdb stores in-frame clones only, minus some. V and J calls and clone size follow that table, whereas D and trimming were derived from the DNA. This sample carries around 130,000 clones, roughly 83% of them seen once, and the ten largest clones take 1.2%. About this clone: Antigen specificity is unknown.

The sequencing input was PBMCs. This TCR was recovered from a girl between 2 and 10 years old in good health and CMV-seronegative. The V and J genes are TRBV15 and TRBJ2-5; 10 positions agree with TRBD1. The CDR3 nucleotides are TGTGCCACCAGCAGAGGCCCGGGACAGGGGGAGACCCAGTACTTC. Amino acid sequence: CATSRGPGQGETQYF. Supplemented by reference TRBV15 and TRBJ2-5, the full variable domain reads DAMVIQNPRYQVTQFGKPVTLSCSQTLNHNVMYWYQQKSSQAPKLLFHYYDKDFNNEADTPDNFQSRRPNTSFCFLDIRSPGLGDTAMYLCATSRGPGQGETQYFGPGTRLLVL.